The sequence of this T cell receptor beta chain was determined in a study of monozygotic twins with inflammatory bowel disease. It was 3,000 to 4,500 ng of total RNA that each TCR library used. Eight reactions per sample, run separately, yielded cDNA. TCRdb re-analyzed the 5' RACE reads; it lists each CDR3 protein once, without DNA. This table lists approximately 400,000 distinct CDR3 sequences. This CDR3 has 15 amino acids. Germline CDR1 SEHNR, CDR2 FQNEAQ (reference sequence). The rearrangement joins TRBV7-9 to TRBJ2-2; the D gene TCRdb calls, TRBD1, cannot be checked with no DNA. Material: blood. The receptor comes from a human donor with ulcerative colitis or Crohn's disease, or a healthy co-twin of an affected twin (not recorded which). Here the CDR3 reads CASSAGTYITGELFF. Drawing the rest from reference TRBV7-9 and TRBJ2-2, the complete variable domain is DTGVSQNPRHKITKRGQNVTFRCDPISEHNRLYWYRQTLGQGPEFLTYFQNEAQLEKSRLLSDRFSAERPKGSFSTLEIQRTEQGDSAMYLCASSAGTYITGELFFGEGSRLTVL.